This T cell receptor beta chain was identified during a study of blood T cell repertoires in COVID-19. Study context: The cDNA or gDNA used as material had been derived from T cells, B-cell-depleted T cells, or PBMCs.

The CDR3 is 15 amino acids. The germline V and J ends were trimmed by 8 bases and 7 bases, with 20 bases remaining between them. The germline V gene encodes CDR1 LGHDT and CDR2 YNNKEL (reference sequence). This table comes from immunoSEQ multiplex PCR, and its TCRdb copy is limited to in-frame clones, with some not included. The sample shows 90,000 or so clones, more than 75% of them seen only once. The TCR sequence derives from a human donor in a cohort sampled during active COVID-19. The chain carries TRBV3-1 (or the pseudogene TRBV3-2) and TRBJ1-4; D is perhaps TRBD1 (5 bases). Sequencing used peripheral blood. In DNA, the CDR3 is TGTGCCAGCGGGGGGGACTTATCGGGATTTGAAAAACTGTTTTTT. Its protein product is CASGGDLSGFEKLFF.